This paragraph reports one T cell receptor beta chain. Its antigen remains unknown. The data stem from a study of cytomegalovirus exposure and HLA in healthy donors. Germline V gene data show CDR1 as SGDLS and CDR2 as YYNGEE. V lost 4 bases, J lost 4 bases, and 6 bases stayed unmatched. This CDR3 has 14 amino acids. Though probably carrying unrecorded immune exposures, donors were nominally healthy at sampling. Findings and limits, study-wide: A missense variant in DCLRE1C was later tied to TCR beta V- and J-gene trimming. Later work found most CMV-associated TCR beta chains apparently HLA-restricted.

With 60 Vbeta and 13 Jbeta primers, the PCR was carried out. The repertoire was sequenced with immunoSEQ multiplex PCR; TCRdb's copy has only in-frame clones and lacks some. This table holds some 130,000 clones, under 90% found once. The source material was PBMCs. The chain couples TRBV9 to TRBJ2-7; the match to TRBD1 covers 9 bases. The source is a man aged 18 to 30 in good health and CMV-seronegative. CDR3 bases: TGTGCCAGCAGCCTCGGACAGGGGCCATACGAGCAGTACTTC. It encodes CASSLGQGPYEQYF.